The rows below give T cell receptor beta chains drawn from one sample of a study of beta chain features in type 1 diabetes. Profiling relied on immunoSEQ multiplex PCR, and the TCRdb table lists in-frame clones only, not all of them. The sample lists fewer than 350,000 clones, 14% to 15% occurring once. Material for sequencing was naive CD4+ T cells from blood. The source is a man between 18 and 29 years old with type 1 diabetes. CDR3s include the opening cysteine and the closing phenylalanine or tryptophan. The D gene is left open where the match is weak. Rows may omit the clone size; those that give it use once, few, many or a size class.

v_gene	j_gene	d_gene	abundance	CDR3nt	CDR3aa
TRBV4-2	TRBJ1-1	.	few	TGTGCCAGCAGCCCCCTCTGGCGGGGGCCCGACACTGAAGCTTTCTTT	CASSPLWRGPDTEAFF
TRBV27	TRBJ1-2	TRBD1	.	TGTGCCAGCAGTCCACAGGGACAGGGTGTGAATGGCTACACCTTC	CASSPQGQGVNGYTF
TRBV6-5	TRBJ1-2	.	.	TGTGCCAGCACCACCTTCGGGGGAAACTATGGCTACACCTTC	CASTTFGGNYGYTF
TRBV18	TRBJ2-3	TRBD2	.	TGTGCCAGCTCACCACGGCTGGGGGGGGACGCAGATACGCAGTATTTT	CASSPRLGGDADTQYF
TRBV29-1	TRBJ1-1	.	.	TGCAGCGTTACTTTTACAGAGAACACTGAAGCTTTCTTT	CSVTFTENTEAFF
TRBV7-2	TRBJ2-3	TRBD2	once	TGTGCCAGCAGTCCGAGACTAGCGGGGTCCCCTACGCAGTATTTT	CASSPRLAGSPTQYF
TRBV2	TRBJ1-5	TRBD1	.	TGTGCCAGCAGTAGAGGACAGGGGCAATTTGATGCGGGTCAGCCCCAGCATTTT	CASSRGQGQFDAGQPQHF
TRBV25-1	TRBJ2-7	.	.	TGTGCCAGCAGTGAATATTCTCAGGGACTCACGCCGAAGCAGTACTTC	CASSEYSQGLTPKQYF
TRBV7-2	TRBJ1-5	TRBD1	.	TGTGCCAGCAGCTCCGGACAGGGGAATCAGCCCCAGCATTTT	CASSSGQGNQPQHF
TRBV9	TRBJ2-2	TRBD2	few	TGTGCCAGCAGCGCCAGACTAGCGGGAGCTCCCGGGGAGCTGTTTTTT	CASSARLAGAPGELFF
TRBV15	TRBJ1-4	.	.	TGTGCCACCAGCAGAACACGCGGGGGGGCAACTAATGAAAAACTGTTTTTT	CATSRTRGGATNEKLFF
TRBV15	TRBJ1-1	.	.	TGTGCCACCAGCAGAAATGGACTATCTATGAACACTGAAGCTTTCTTT	CATSRNGLSMNTEAFF
TRBV5-6	TRBJ2-1	.	few	TGTGCCAGCAGCTTAGAGGCGAGGGAACAGTTCTTC	CASSLEAREQFF
TRBV5-1	TRBJ1-5	.	few	TGCGCCAGCAGCTTGGGTCCAGGCAGTAATCAGCCCCAGCATTTT	CASSLGPGSNQPQHF
TRBV6-5	TRBJ1-4	.	few	TGTGCCAGCAGTGAGGGCCCAACTAATGAAAAACTGTTTTTT	CASSEGPTNEKLFF
TRBV4-2	TRBJ2-7	TRBD2	.	TGTGCCAGCAGCCAAGATCGGGGGGGCTCCTACGAGCAGTACTTC	CASSQDRGGSYEQYF
TRBV15	TRBJ1-1	.	.	TGTGCCACCAGCAGAGCAAGGGGACAGAACACTGAAGCTTTCTTT	CATSRARGQNTEAFF
TRBV5-6	TRBJ1-1	TRBD1	few	TGTGCCAGCAGCTTGGCGGGACAGGGATACAACACTGAAGCTTTCTTT	CASSLAGQGYNTEAFF
TRBV29-1	TRBJ2-5	TRBD2	.	TGCAGCGTAAATTCGGGGCTAGCGGGGGGGGAGACCCAGTACTTC	CSVNSGLAGGETQYF
TRBV18	TRBJ2-5	.	few	TGTGCCAGCTCACCACCCCCAAGCAGGACTTACCAAGAGACCCAGTACTTC	CASSPPPSRTYQETQYF
TRBV29-1	TRBJ2-1	TRBD2	.	TGCAGCGTTGAAGATCTAGCGGGAGTAAGGAATGAGCAGTTCTTC	CSVEDLAGVRNEQFF
TRBV7-9	TRBJ2-2	TRBD1	few	TGTGCCAGCAGGTCGCCTCCGGGACAGGACATCACCGGGGAGCTGTTTTTT	CASRSPPGQDITGELFF
TRBV9	TRBJ2-1	TRBD2	few	TGTGCCAGCAGCGTGCTAGCGGGAGGTTCCAACAATGAGCAGTTCTTC	CASSVLAGGSNNEQFF
TRBV11-3	TRBJ2-1	.	.	TGTGCCAGCAGCTCAAGGCGGATGGGTACCCACAATGAGCAGTTCTTC	CASSSRRMGTHNEQFF
TRBV4-1	TRBJ2-1	.	few	TGCGCCAGCAGCCATAGCAGGGTTGGCAATGAGCAGTTCTTC	CASSHSRVGNEQFF
TRBV7-9	TRBJ2-6	.	.	TGTGCCAGCAGCTTAGTAATGGCAACCGGGGCCAACGTCCTGACTTTC	CASSLVMATGANVLTF
TRBV28	TRBJ2-5	TRBD2	few	TGTGCCAGCAGTTCCCCGGGAGGGGGAGGAGAGACCCAGTACTTC	CASSSPGGGGETQYF
TRBV28	TRBJ1-2	.	few	TGTGCCAGCAGTTTATATTCAGGGGAGGGCTACACCTTC	CASSLYSGEGYTF
TRBV11-2	TRBJ2-1	TRBD2	.	TGTGCCAGCAGGTTTCCGGGACTAGCGCCAAGCTCCTACAATGAGCAGTTCTTC	CASRFPGLAPSSYNEQFF
TRBV4-2	TRBJ2-3	.	.	TGTGCCAGCAGCCAAGCGGGAGCTCACACAGATACGCAGTATTTT	CASSQAGAHTDTQYF
TRBV29-1	TRBJ2-2	.	.	TGCAGCGTTGGACCCCGACAGTCCACCGGGGAGCTGTTTTTT	CSVGPRQSTGELFF
TRBV6-1	TRBJ1-5	.	.	TGTGCCAGCATCGAACTACAGGGTTATGATCAGCCCCAGCATTTT	CASIELQGYDQPQHF
TRBV5-6	TRBJ2-5	TRBD2	.	TGTGCCAGCAGCCCGTCTTGGACTAGCGGGAAGCAAGAGACCCAGTACTTC	CASSPSWTSGKQETQYF
TRBV28	TRBJ2-7	.	few	TGTGCCAGCAAACCGGGTATCTCCTACGAGCAGTACTTC	CASKPGISYEQYF
TRBV5-4	TRBJ2-7	.	.	TGTGCCAGCAGAGAGGGGCAGGGAGGCGAGCAGTACTTC	CASREGQGGEQYF
TRBV5-4	TRBJ2-2	.	few	TGTGCCAGCAGCCGGAGGGCGGGGACCGGGGAGCTGTTTTTT	CASSRRAGTGELFF
TRBV2	TRBJ1-5	.	few	TGTGCCAGCAGTGATAATGCGGCGGCCCAGCATTTT	CASSDNAAAQHF
TRBV29-1	TRBJ1-3	TRBD1	.	TGCAGCGTCGAGACAGGGCTGGACACCATATATTTT	CSVETGLDTIYF
TRBV9	TRBJ1-2	.	few	TGTGCCAGCAGCGTAGCGGGTGCGGGGTTTATTGGCTACACCTTC	CASSVAGAGFIGYTF
TRBV4-3	TRBJ2-3	TRBD1	.	TGCGCCAGCAGCCCCCGGGACAGTTTTAGCACAGATACGCAGTATTTT	CASSPRDSFSTDTQYF
TRBV6-1	TRBJ2-1	.	.	TGTGCCAGCAGTGAAGCGGGGGGTGAGCAGTTCTTC	CASSEAGGEQFF
TRBV4-3	TRBJ2-1	TRBD2	.	TGCGCCAGCAGCCAGGGACTAGTGTGGGGAAGCGTTGGTCACAATGAGCAGTTCTTC	CASSQGLVWGSVGHNEQFF
TRBV5-4	TRBJ2-5	TRBD2	.	TGTGCCAGCAGCCCCCAGCGGGGGGAAGAGACCCAGTACTTC	CASSPQRGEETQYF
TRBV9	TRBJ2-6	.	.	TGTGCCAGCAGCGCCGCTAGGGGAAGTAGCTCTGGGGCCAACGTCCTGACTTTC	CASSAARGSSSGANVLTF
TRBV4-1	TRBJ2-1	TRBD2	.	TGCGCCAGCAGCCAAGTGGGCGGGAGTAAATCCTACAATGAGCAGTTCTTC	CASSQVGGSKSYNEQFF
TRBV15	TRBJ1-4	TRBD1	.	TGTGCCACCAGCAGAGAACAGACAGGGGGTTTCGGAAAACTGTTTTTT	CATSREQTGGFGKLFF
TRBV28	TRBJ2-7	.	few	TGTGCCAGCAGTTTCTCCGCGCTCCCGAGCTCCTACGAGCAGTACTTC	CASSFSALPSSYEQYF
TRBV2	TRBJ2-7	TRBD1	.	TGTGCCAGCAGTGAATCCCAGGGGGCCGCCGAGCAGTACTTC	CASSESQGAAEQYF
TRBV7-2	TRBJ1-5	TRBD1	few	TGTGCCAGCAGCTTTTCCCGGGACAGGGGTCCCAAGCATTTT	CASSFSRDRGPKHF
TRBV5-1	TRBJ2-1	TRBD1	few	TGCGCCAGCAGCTTGTGGCCAGGACAGGGGGCTGGTGGTGAGCAGTTCTTC	CASSLWPGQGAGGEQFF
TRBV2	TRBJ2-5	.	few	TGTGCCAGCAGCCTAGAACGCCAAGAGACCCAGTACTTC	CASSLERQETQYF
TRBV19	TRBJ1-5	TRBD1	.	TGTGCCACGGGACAGAGACACAATCAGCCCCAGCATTTT	CATGQRHNQPQHF
TRBV30	TRBJ2-7	.	few	TGTGCCTGGAGTGTACTTTTCTACGAGCAGTACTTC	CAWSVLFYEQYF
TRBV7-2	TRBJ2-2	TRBD1	.	TGTGCCAGCAGAGGACAGGGAAACACCGGGGAGCTGTTTTTT	CASRGQGNTGELFF
TRBV6-5	TRBJ2-7	.	few	TGTGCCAGCAGCCGGACAGTGAGGGGCTCCTACGAGCAGTACTTC	CASSRTVRGSYEQYF
TRBV27	TRBJ1-2	.	.	TGTGCCAGCAGTTTTGGAAGGGAGGGAGGCTACACCTTC	CASSFGREGGYTF
TRBV7-6	TRBJ2-1	TRBD2	.	TGTGCCAGCAGCCAGCGACTAGCGGACAATGAGCAGTTCTTC	CASSQRLADNEQFF
TRBV5-1	TRBJ1-1	.	few	TGCGCCAGCGGACACGGGACACAGAACACTGAAGCTTTCTTT	CASGHGTQNTEAFF
TRBV6-5	TRBJ2-7	TRBD1	.	TGTGCCAGCAGAAGGACAGGGTCGTACGAGCAGTACTTC	CASRRTGSYEQYF